Listed below are T cell receptor beta chains from one sample, sequenced in a study of a mutant IDH1 vaccine in newly diagnosed glioma. Their cognate antigens are unknown. TCRdb's table, derived via immunoSEQ multiplex PCR, lists solely in-frame clones and lacks some. The sample has about 75,000 clones, 90% to 95% seen once. The sequencing here drew on PBMCs, taken from a glioma patient whose treatment included an IDH1 peptide vaccine. Receptors originate from a woman aged 45 to 65 with glioma. The CDR3 runs from the conserved cysteine through the conserved F or W. Fields, in order: clone size, D gene, J gene, V gene, CDR3 protein, CDR3 DNA. A D gene is named only where the DNA matches it firmly. Clone size is shown for a subset of rows, as once, few, many or a class of expanded clone.

>-|TRBD1|TRBJ2-3|TRBV29-1
CSVVGIRQGASTDTQYF
TGCAGCGTGGTGGGGATTAGACAGGGCGCTAGCACAGATACGCAGTATTTT
>-|-|TRBJ2-1|TRBV16
CASSLLDSAHNEQFF
TGTGCCAGCAGCCTCTTGGACAGTGCTCACAATGAGCAGTTCTTC
>once|-|TRBJ2-1|TRBV7-2
CASSLDRGGEQFF
TGTGCCAGCAGCTTAGACCGAGGAGGTGAGCAGTTCTTC
>once|-|TRBJ1-1|TRBV7-9
CASSWGGTEAFF
TGTGCCAGCAGCTGGGGGGGCACTGAAGCTTTCTTT
>-|TRBD2|TRBJ2-5|TRBV28
CASVGGGPQETQYF
TGTGCCAGCGTGGGCGGGGGGCCCCAAGAGACCCAGTACTTC
>-|TRBD2|TRBJ2-2|TRBV9
CASRGSSGNTGELFF
TGTGCCAGCAGAGGATCTAGCGGTAACACCGGGGAGCTGTTTTTT
>-|-|TRBJ2-3|TRBV5-1
CASSLERITDTQYF
TGCGCCAGCAGCTTAGAACGGATCACAGATACGCAGTATTTT
>-|-|TRBJ2-5|TRBV27
CASSKGQRKTQYF
TGTGCCAGCAGTAAAGGACAGAGAAAGACCCAGTACTTC
>-|TRBD1|TRBJ1-1|TRBV6-1
CASSERQGTMNTEAFF
TGTGCCAGCAGTGAGCGACAGGGTACCATGAACACTGAAGCTTTCTTT
>few|TRBD1|TRBJ1-2|TRBV11-2
CASSFRQGYTF
TGTGCCAGCAGCTTCAGACAGGGGTACACCTTC
>-|-|TRBJ2-7|TRBV7-2
CASSLQGGQEQYF
TGTGCCAGCAGCTTACAGGGGGGGCAGGAGCAGTACTTC
>-|-|TRBJ2-3|TRBV6-6
CASSRSGSTDTQYF
TGTGCCAGCAGCCGGAGCGGGAGCACAGATACGCAGTATTTT
>-|-|TRBJ2-1|TRBV19
CASSIAGVTYNEQFF
TGTGCCAGTAGTATAGCGGGAGTCACCTACAATGAGCAGTTCTTC
>-|-|TRBJ2-7|TRBV7-9
CASSLGQGYSYEQYF
TGTGCCAGCAGCTTAGGGCAGGGTTACTCCTACGAGCAGTACTTC
>-|-|TRBJ1-3|TRBV9
CASSVATTVGNTIYF
TGTGCCAGCAGCGTAGCTACGACAGTTGGAAACACCATATATTTT
>-|-|TRBJ1-4|TRBV29-1
CSVEGRGNEKLFF
TGCAGCGTTGAAGGGCGGGGTAATGAAAAACTGTTTTTT
>-|-|TRBJ2-6|TRBV30
CAWRTSGANVLTF
TGTGCCTGGAGAACGTCTGGGGCCAACGTCCTGACTTTC
>-|-|TRBJ1-2|TRBV9
CASSVGSSGYGYTF
TGTGCCAGCAGCGTTGGGTCCAGTGGGTATGGCTACACCTTC
>-|-|TRBJ2-3|TRBV7-9
CASSLGGLGTDTQYF
TGTGCCAGCAGCTTAGGGGGCTTGGGCACAGATACGCAGTATTTT
>-|-|TRBJ1-1|TRBV6-5
CASRAFPWRVNEAFF
TGTGCCAGCAGGGCCTTCCCGTGGAGGGTTAATGAAGCTTTCTTT